The next 28 T cell receptor beta chains were all read from a single sample in a study of blood T cell repertoires in COVID-19. Libraries were prepared by immunoSEQ multiplex PCR; TCRdb keeps only in-frame clonotypes and omits some of them. The profile shows fewer than 120,000 clones, more than 75% of them singletons. The sequenced material came from peripheral blood. These receptors were taken from a woman aged 50 to 60 with acute or convalescent COVID-19.

The chain links TRBV28 to TRBJ2-5; TRBD2 matches 9 bases. The CDR3 spans 17 residues. Germline values: CDR1 MDHEN, CDR2 SYDVKM. Trimming at V came to 4 bases and at J to 2 bases, leaving 11 bases not matched to a gene. CDR3 bases: TGTGCCAGCAGTTCCCCAAGGGGCGGGAGGGTACAAGAGACCCAGTACTTC. As protein: CASSSPRGGRVQETQYF.

Turning to this clone: The identical CDR3 is also encoded by other nucleotide sequences in the sample. V usage is TRBV19 and J usage is TRBJ1-6, with a tentative D call TRBD1 (6 bases). Germline V gene lookup returns CDR1 LNHDA and CDR2 SQIVND (reference sequence). This CDR3 contains 15 residues. Trimming removed 3 bases from V and 14 bases from J, with 20 bases in between. The CDR3 coding sequence is TGTGCCAGTAGTATGGGGGGTGCGCGGGGGACAACCCTCCACTTT. As protein: CASSMGGARGTTLHF.

This chain joins TRBV2 and TRBJ2-2; 7 bases are shared with TRBD1. Germline V gene sequence: CDR1 SNHLY, CDR2 FYNNEI. The trim removed 5 bases at V and 4 bases at J, leaving 4 bases unmatched. The CDR3 is 14 residues long. The CDR3 sequence: CASSWTGPTGELFF. The CDR3 DNA reads TGTGCCAGCAGTTGGACAGGACCCACCGGGGAGCTGTTTTTT.

This rearrangement joins TRBV2 to TRBJ1-5, with D perhaps TRBD1 (5 bases). Germline values: CDR1 SNHLY, CDR2 FYNNEI. The V end was cut by 8 bases, the J end by 5 bases, with 10 bases between. This CDR3 has 12 residues. Written as DNA, the CDR3 is TGTGCCAGCGGACACGACCATCAGCCCCAGCATTTT. Translating gives CASGHDHQPQHF.

The chain has TRBV20-1 and TRBJ2-5, with no clear D. The ends were cut back, 8 bases at V and 8 bases at J, with 9 bases in the middle. Per the germline V gene, CDR1 is DFQATT and CDR2 is SNEGSKA (reference sequence). CDR3 length equals 9 residues. The DNA of the CDR3 is TGCAGTCCTCTAGGAACCCAGTACTTC. Translation gives CSPLGTQYF.

CDR3 bases: TGTGCCAGCAGCTTGACAGGAAGGGAAGAGACCCAGTACTTC. It is translated as CASSLTGREETQYF. The rearrangement uses TRBV7-9 and TRBJ2-5; tentative D call: TRBD1 (6 bases). V was pared by 3 bases and J by 3 bases, with 11 bases between. CDR3 length equals 14 residues. Germline V CDR1 and CDR2: SEHNR, FQNEAQ (reference sequence).

The rearrangement links TRBV28 to TRBJ1-5; 7 nucleotides line up with TRBD1. The junction had 14 bases not matched to a gene; V was cut back by 5 bases and J by 7 bases. Germline V gene lookup returns CDR1 MDHEN and CDR2 SYDVKM. CDR3 length: 16 amino acids. CDR3 protein: CASSPLGGGARQPQHF. As DNA, the CDR3 is TGTGCCAGCAGTCCCCTTGGAGGGGGCGCAAGACAGCCCCAGCATTTT.

The rearrangement links TRBV18 to TRBJ2-5; D might be TRBD2 (6 bases). From germline, CDR1 is KGHSH and CDR2 LQKENI. Trimming removed 6 bases from V and 4 bases from J, with 18 bases in between. CDR3 length: 15 residues. DNA for the CDR3: TGTGCCAGCTCCCCAGTTGCGGGGCGGATAGAGACCCAGTACTTC. Translating it yields CASSPVAGRIETQYF.

The chain employs TRBV10-1 and TRBJ2-7; TRBD1 aligns across 8 bases. The CDR3 consists of 15 residues. Germline V lookup: CDR1 WNHNN, CDR2 SYGVQD (reference sequence). With 8 bases clipped from V and 2 bases from J, the junction kept 11 bases outside the gene matches. This CDR3 reads CASLARDRKTYEQYF. The CDR3 DNA sequence: TGCGCCAGCTTAGCAAGGGACAGGAAGACCTACGAGCAGTACTTC.

This clone appeared once. The CDR3 DNA reads TGTGCCAGCAGCCAAGCTATGGGAAACACCATATATTTT. The encoded protein is CASSQAMGNTIYF. The chain links TRBV3-1 (or the pseudogene TRBV3-2) to TRBJ1-3; no definite D call. This CDR3 comprises 13 residues. Trimming stripped 1 base from V and 4 bases from J, with 5 bases between. Germline lookup yields CDR1 LGHDT and CDR2 YNNKEL (reference sequence).

The rearrangement uses TRBV7-9 and TRBJ1-5, with D tentatively TRBD1 (6 bases). V shed 6 bases and J shed 4 bases, with 16 bases lying between them. This CDR3 region has 15 residues. Germline V lookup: CDR1 SEHNR, CDR2 FQNEAQ (reference sequence). CDR3 nucleotides: TGTGCCAGCAGTCCTACCGGGGGGGCTAATCAGCCCCAGCATTTT. Protein product: CASSPTGGANQPQHF.

This chain links TRBV25-1 with TRBJ2-3, with D possibly being TRBD2 (5 bases). Looked up from germline, CDR1 is MGHDK and CDR2 is SYGVNS. The ends were cut back, 9 bases at V and 6 bases at J, with 16 bases in the middle. The CDR3 extends over 13 amino acids. The CDR3 coding sequence is TGTGCCAGTTCTTTAGCGCCGAGCGATACGCAGTATTTT. This translates into CASSLAPSDTQYF.

The rearrangement joins TRBV5-8 to TRBJ1-3; TRBD1 matches 10 bases. This CDR3 has 16 residues. The V gene end was trimmed by 4 bases and the J gene end by 1 base; junction bases not matched to a gene: 5. Germline-derived CDR1 and CDR2 are SGHTS and YDEGEE. As DNA, the CDR3 is TGTGCCAGCAGCCCTCGGACAGGGGGATCTGGAAACACCATATATTTT. Amino acids: CASSPRTGGSGNTIYF. Full variable domain (remainder filled in from reference TRBV5-8 and TRBJ1-3): EAGVTQSPTHLIKTRGQQATLRCSPISGHTSVYWYQQALGLGLQFLLWYDEGEERNRGNFPPRFSGRQFPNYSSELNVNALELEDSALYLCASSPRTGGSGNTIYFGEGSWLTVV.

This sequence joins TRBV4-2 and TRBJ2-1; 7 bases line up with TRBD2. The CDR3 is 15 amino acids. Per the germline V gene, CDR1 is LGHNA and CDR2 is YNFKEQ. Unmatched junction bases numbered 6, after V lost 1 base and J lost 6 bases. The CDR3, as DNA: TGTGCCAGCAGCCAAGTCAGCTTAGCGGGCAATGAGCAGTTCTTC. Residues: CASSQVSLAGNEQFF.

V gene TRBV7-2 combines with J gene TRBJ1-1; 7 bases fit TRBD1. The CDR3 is 12 residues long. V was clipped by 5 bases and J by 10 bases; unmatched bases: 7. Germline values: CDR1 SGHTA, CDR2 FQGNSA. The chain's CDR3 is CASSTGTARAFF. Written as DNA, the CDR3 is TGTGCCAGCAGCACAGGGACAGCAAGAGCTTTCTTT.

The chain couples TRBV29-1 to TRBJ2-3; 7 bases fit TRBD1. There are 15 residues in the CDR3. Germline CDR1 is SQVTM and CDR2 is ANQGSEA. The V segment lost 3 bases and the J segment 1 base; nucleotides outside the gene matches: 7. CDR3 DNA sequence: TGCAGCGTTGACCAGACAGGGCCTGGCACAGATACGCAGTATTTT. This sequence encodes CSVDQTGPGTDTQYF.

The chain combines TRBV11-2 with TRBJ2-5; TRBD1 agrees at 7 bases. The germline V gene encodes CDR1 SGHAT and CDR2 FQNNGV. The CDR3 spans 15 residues. V lost 8 bases, J lost 0 bases, and 9 bases stayed unmatched. This CDR3 reads CASGRTGQDQETQYF. The CDR3 DNA sequence: TGTGCCAGCGGCAGGACTGGACAGGACCAAGAGACCCAGTACTTC.

The chain combines TRBV20-1 with TRBJ1-1; 7 bases are shared with TRBD1. V dropped 4 bases and J dropped 4; count of bases not matched to a gene: 0. Germline CDR1 reads DFQATT; CDR2 reads SNEGSKA (reference sequence). The CDR3 totals 11 residues. In DNA form, the CDR3 reads TGCAGTGCTACAGGGGGCACTGAAGCTTTCTTT. Its protein product is CSATGGTEAFF.

The chain joins TRBV2 to TRBJ2-7, with TRBD1 matching over 11 bases. In germline, CDR1 is SNHLY, CDR2 FYNNEI. V lost 5 bases to trimming and J lost 5 bases; unmatched junction nucleotides: 8. The CDR3 consists of 15 residues. CDR3 in amino acids: CASSLEGQGGHEQYF. CDR3 nucleotides: TGTGCCAGCAGTCTAGAGGGACAGGGGGGCCACGAGCAGTACTTC.

This clone was seen only once. The V call is TRBV30, the J call TRBJ1-3; 8 bases align to TRBD1. Per germline, CDR1 GTSNPN and CDR2 SVGIG (reference sequence). V was clipped by 5 bases and J by 4 bases; unmatched bases: 1. There are 12 residues in the CDR3. As DNA, the CDR3 is TGTGCCTGGGGGGACAGGGGAAACACCATATATTTT. It is translated as CAWGDRGNTIYF.

This rearrangement joins TRBV25-1 to TRBJ2-5; TRBD1 might be the D (5 bases). The V gene's germline CDR1 is MGHDK and CDR2 SYGVNS. The CDR3 runs to 13 residues. V lost 7 bases to trimming and J lost 2 bases, with 11 bases between them. CDR3 loop: CASTLAGQETQYF. The CDR3 DNA follows: TGTGCCAGCACCCTTGCAGGGCAAGAGACCCAGTACTTC.

The rearrangement uses TRBV7-2 and TRBJ1-1; D gene unclear. The CDR3 runs 15 residues. From germline, CDR1 is SGHTA and CDR2 FQGNSA. Trimming cost V 5 bases and J 0 bases, with 13 bases left between them. This chain's CDR3 is CASSLTARLNTEAFF. In DNA form, the CDR3 reads TGTGCCAGCAGCCTAACGGCGAGGTTGAACACTGAAGCTTTCTTT. Variable domain in full (rest from reference TRBV7-2 and TRBJ1-1): GAGVSQSPSNKVTEKGKDVELRCDPISGHTALYWYRQSLGQGLEFLIYFQGNSAPDKSGLPSDRFSAERTGGSVSTLTIQRTQQEDSAVYLCASSLTARLNTEAFFGQGTRLTVV.

The V call is TRBV2, the J call TRBJ1-6, with D perhaps matching TRBD1 (5 bases). Germline assignment: CDR1 SNHLY and CDR2 FYNNEI. The ends were cut back, 4 bases at V and 7 bases at J, with 14 bases in the middle. The length of the CDR3 is 15 residues. As DNA, the CDR3 is TGTGCCAGCAGTGGGGGGGGTGGTGGCAATTCACCCCTCCACTTT. It specifies CASSGGGGGNSPLHF.

This clone was counted once. The rearrangement joins TRBV11-2 to TRBJ2-7, with D possibly matching TRBD1 (7 bases). The germline gives CDR1 SGHAT, CDR2 FQNNGV. Trimming stripped 4 bases from V and 4 bases from J, with 20 bases between. The CDR3 is 16 amino acids. The CDR3 reads CASSSGGLWARYEQYF. The CDR3 DNA follows: TGTGCCAGCAGCTCAGGGGGACTGTGGGCTAGGTACGAGCAGTACTTC.

The rearrangement links TRBV28 to TRBJ2-3; 14 nucleotides agree with TRBD2. Trimming removed 5 bases from V and 1 base from J; junction bases left unmatched: 5. The CDR3 spans 17 residues. Germline CDR1 and CDR2: MDHEN and SYDVKM. The CDR3 sequence: CASSPGTSGSRTDTQYF. The DNA for the CDR3 is TGTGCCAGCAGTCCCGGGACTAGCGGGAGTCGCACAGATACGCAGTATTTT.

This clone was seen just once. V usage is TRBV18 and J usage is TRBJ1-5, with no clear D. This CDR3 contains 16 residues. V lost 3 bases and J lost 2, with 14 bases in between. Germline V gives CDR1 KGHSH, CDR2 LQKENI. The CDR3 protein is CASSPNAPGGNQPQHF. The CDR3 DNA is TGTGCCAGCTCACCCAATGCGCCTGGAGGCAATCAGCCCCAGCATTTT.

The CDR3, as DNA: TGTGCCAGCAGCTCAAACCCTCCCGACAAGGGGCCCCTCCACTTT. Residues: CASSSNPPDKGPLHF. This sequence joins TRBV11-2 and TRBJ1-6, with a tentative D call TRBD1 (5 bases). Germline values: CDR1 SGHAT, CDR2 FQNNGV. The CDR3 runs to 15 residues. V was shortened by 4 bases and J by 13 bases, with 20 bases between the two germline ends.

This clone was seen only a few times. CDR3 residues: CASSFGGETQYF. Written as DNA, the CDR3 is TGTGCCAGCAGCTTTGGGGGGGAGACCCAGTACTTC. The chain is built from TRBV11-2 and TRBJ2-5; weak D call: TRBD2 (6 bases). CDR1 and CDR2 from the germline V gene are SGHAT and FQNNGV. With 3 bases removed from V and 5 bases from J, the gap between germline ends came to 7 bases. The CDR3 runs 12 residues.